Here is one T cell receptor (beta chain) with its context. Antigen unknown. This specimen belongs to a study of neoadjuvant anti-PD-1 for oral cavity cancer. Looking at the study overall: Patients without progression got a fourth dose around day 43. Points from the study as a whole: Expansion of preexisting intratumoral clones was suggested to aid response.

Time point indicated: after neoadjuvant nivolumab, at surgical resection. CDR3 size: 13 residues. The trim removed 7 bases at V and 6 bases at J, leaving 6 bases unmatched. CDR1 and CDR2 (germline): MNHEY, SVGAGI. The data were produced by immunoSEQ multiplex PCR, yet TCRdb's version contains in-frame clones alone and is incomplete. The sample holds around 35,000 clones; 35% to 45% are singletons and the top ten take about 16%. The sequence was obtained from a person between 40 and 85 years old with oral cavity squamous cell carcinoma. The chain has TRBV6-5 and TRBJ2-5; TRBD1 matches at 9 bases. The sequenced sample was tumor tissue, obtained after nivolumab (anti-PD-1) treatment. CDR3: CASNMGQGKTQYF. In DNA form, the CDR3 reads TGTGCCAGCAATATGGGACAGGGAAAGACCCAGTACTTC.